This entry lists 31 T cell receptor beta chains sequenced from one sample in a study of shared clonotypes between healthy human individuals. TCRdb's copy holds only in-frame clones and misses some; the assay was immunoSEQ multiplex PCR. The table lists 2 million to 3 million clones, around 90% of them singletons. Material for sequencing was naive CD4+ T cells sorted from blood. The subset denotes: CD45RA+ positively selected. The receptors originated from a man aged 18 to 29 in good health.

This clone was picked up one time. The chain has TRBV5-1 and TRBJ2-7; D might be TRBD1 (7 bases). Trimming cost V 0 bases and J 3 bases, with 13 bases left between them. The germline V gene has CDR1 SGHRS and CDR2 YFSETQ. CDR3 length: 15 amino acids. The chain's CDR3 is CASSLVAGGYYEQYF. CDR3 nucleotide sequence: TGCGCCAGCAGCTTGGTGGCAGGGGGGTACTACGAGCAGTACTTC. The whole variable domain, remainder taken from reference TRBV5-1 and TRBJ2-7, is KAGVTQTPRYLIKTRGQQVTLSCSPISGHRSVSWYQQTPGQGLQFLFEYFSETQRNKGNFPGRFSGRQFSNSRSEMNVSTLELGDSALYLCASSLVAGGYYEQYFGPGTRLTVT.

This clone showed up just a few times. The J gene is TRBJ1-5, the V gene TRBV7-9; 8 nucleotides match TRBD1. The germline V gene has CDR1 SEHNR and CDR2 FQNEAQ (reference sequence). V was pared by 5 bases and J by 6 bases, with 9 bases of the junction left unmatched. The CDR3 sequence is 15 residues long. CDR3 nucleotide sequence: TGTGCCAGCAGCAGAGGACAGGGTACAAGTCAGCCCCAGCATTTT. Its protein is CASSRGQGTSQPQHF.

The genes are TRBV11-2 and TRBJ2-7; D uncertain. V was pared by 5 bases and J by 0 bases, with 11 bases between. The germline CDR1 and CDR2 sequences are SGHAT and FQNNGV. CDR3 size: 14 residues. CDR3 region: CASSSQPLSYEQYF. CDR3 coding DNA: TGTGCCAGCAGCAGTCAGCCTCTCTCCTACGAGCAGTACTTC.

DNA of the CDR3: TGTGCCAGCAGTGAATCCCGCAGGGTGGTTTGGAGCAATCAGCCCCAGCATTTT. Translating it yields CASSESRRVVWSNQPQHF. The chain joins TRBV6-4 to TRBJ1-5; D perhaps matches TRBD1 (5 bases). The CDR3 spans 18 residues. Trimming removed 3 bases at V and 1 base at J, with 19 bases between. Looked up from germline, CDR1 is MRHNA and CDR2 is SNTAGT.

The V gene is TRBV7-2, the J gene TRBJ2-7; 10 bases fit TRBD2. The CDR3 is 15 amino acids. Germline V CDR1 and CDR2: SGHTA, FQGNSA. V was clipped by 4 bases and J by 5 bases; unmatched bases: 8. The CDR3 loop reads CASSSPGLADHEQYF. The CDR3 DNA sequence: TGTGCCAGCAGCTCCCCCGGACTAGCGGATCACGAGCAGTACTTC.

The V call is TRBV18, the J call TRBJ2-1; TRBD2 matches at 7 bases. Per germline, CDR1 KGHSH and CDR2 LQKENI. The CDR3 covers 17 residues. J lost 5 bases, V lost 3 bases, and 13 bases had no gene match. The CDR3 sequence is CASSPLPRASGNNEQFF. DNA for the CDR3: TGTGCCAGCTCACCTCTCCCGCGGGCTAGCGGAAACAATGAGCAGTTCTTC. Full variable domain (remainder filled in from reference TRBV18 and TRBJ2-1): NAGVMQNPRHLVRRRGQEARLRCSPMKGHSHVYWYRQLPEEGLKFMVYLQKENIIDESGMPKERFSAEFPKEGPSILRIQQVVRGDSAAYFCASSPLPRASGNNEQFFGPGTRLTVL.

The chain combines TRBV7-2 with TRBJ1-2, with 7 positions matching TRBD1. The CDR3 runs 16 residues. After removal of 5 bases from V and 8 bases from J, the junction contained 17 bases not matched to a gene. The germline gives CDR1 SGHTA, CDR2 FQGNSA. The CDR3 region is CASSRDREGKEEGYTF. The CDR3 DNA sequence: TGTGCCAGCAGCCGTGACAGGGAGGGAAAGGAGGAGGGCTACACCTTC.

V is TRBV5-1 and J is TRBJ2-1; D is unresolved. V lost 0 bases to trimming and J lost 2 bases, with 9 bases between them. Germline CDR1 and CDR2: SGHRS and YFSETQ. The CDR3 extends over 15 amino acids. The CDR3 loop is CASSLVDGPYNEQFF. Here the CDR3 DNA reads TGCGCCAGCAGCTTGGTGGACGGACCCTACAATGAGCAGTTCTTC.

The chain is built from TRBV28 and TRBJ2-4; D unresolved. V was cut by 5 bases and J by 11 bases, with 10 bases left in between. CDR1 is MDHEN and CDR2 is SYDVKM in the germline V gene. The CDR3 sequence is 11 residues long. CDR3 sequence (DNA): TGTGCCAGCAGTGGGCCGAGGCTTCAGTACTTC. Translation: CASSGPRLQYF.

As regards this clone: The sample contains more than one DNA sequence encoding this CDR3. The J gene is TRBJ2-6, the V gene TRBV18; D gene ambiguous. The V end was cut by 3 bases, the J end by 0 bases, with 3 bases between. This CDR3 is built from 14 residues. Germline CDR1 is KGHSH and CDR2 is LQKENI. The CDR3 nucleotides are TGTGCCAGCTCACCCACCTCTGGGGCCAACGTCCTGACTTTC. As protein: CASSPTSGANVLTF.

The J gene is TRBJ2-5, the V gene TRBV4-2; the D call may be TRBD1 or TRBD2 (6 bases each). CDR1 LGHNA and CDR2 YNFKEQ come from the germline V gene. The CDR3 spans 16 residues. The V end was cut by 1 base, the J end by 5 bases, with 17 bases between. For the CDR3, the DNA is TGTGCCAGCAGCCAAGGGGTAGGGGGGCTCGCCGAGACCCAGTACTTC. This translates into CASSQGVGGLAETQYF.

With regard to this clone: At one end the junction does not follow the germline gene, possibly because of a read error. The chain has TRBV28 and TRBJ2-5, with D possibly called TRBD1 or TRBD2 (5 bases each). The CDR3 runs 11 residues. Germline loops: CDR1 MDHEN, CDR2 SYDVKM. The CDR3 is CASSLRDPANF. The CDR3 coding sequence is TGTGCCAGCAGTCTCCGGGACCCCGCAAACTTC.

V usage is TRBV7-2 and J usage is TRBJ1-2; tentative D call: TRBD1 (6 bases). Germline CDR1 SGHTA, CDR2 FQGNSA. This CDR3 has 13 residues. The germline V and J ends were trimmed by 7 bases and 6 bases, with 15 bases remaining between them. CDR3 DNA: TGTGCCAGCACACACCAACAGGGTAATGGCTACACCTTC. Translating it yields CASTHQQGNGYTF.

The chain links TRBV23-1 to TRBJ1-5; the D gene is possibly TRBD1 (5 bases). TRBV23-1 is filed as an ORF, its function uncertain. This CDR3 comprises 16 residues. V was pared by 3 bases and J by 7 bases, with 19 bases between. CDR3 loop: CASSHPRGRVRQPQHF. In DNA form, the CDR3 reads TGCGCCAGCAGTCACCCACGGGGGAGGGTGAGGCAGCCCCAGCATTTT.

This sequence joins TRBV30 and TRBJ1-2; possibly TRBD1 for D (6 bases). Germline V gene lookup returns CDR1 GTSNPN and CDR2 SVGIG (reference sequence). The CDR3 is made up of 12 amino acids. Deletions cut 1 base from V and 7 bases from J, with 10 bases between. CDR3 residues: CAWSAGAGGYTF. As DNA, the CDR3 is TGTGCCTGGAGTGCAGGGGCAGGTGGCTACACCTTC.

The V call is TRBV5-8, the J call TRBJ2-7; 9 bases fit TRBD1. The V and J ends lost 1 base and 3 bases, in that order; junction bases with no gene match: 8. The CDR3 length is 16 residues. Germline V gene lookup returns CDR1 SGHTS and CDR2 YDEGEE. The DNA for the CDR3 is TGTGCCAGCAGCTTGTTTCGGGACAGGGCACGCTACGAGCAGTACTTC. It specifies CASSLFRDRARYEQYF. Full variable domain (outside the CDR3, taken from reference TRBV5-8 and TRBJ2-7): EAGVTQSPTHLIKTRGQQATLRCSPISGHTSVYWYQQALGLGLQFLLWYDEGEERNRGNFPPRFSGRQFPNYSSELNVNALELEDSALYLCASSLFRDRARYEQYFGPGTRLTVT.

V and J are TRBV5-4 and TRBJ2-3, with TRBD1 matching 7 bases. Germline CDR1 SGHNT, CDR2 YYREEE (reference sequence). After removal of 4 bases from V and 2 bases from J, the junction contained 16 bases not matched to a gene. The CDR3 extends over 18 amino acids. CDR3 amino acids: CASSRQGYTRGVTDTQYF. CDR3 coding DNA: TGTGCCAGCAGCCGACAGGGTTACACACGTGGGGTCACAGATACGCAGTATTTT.

To note about this clone: This same CDR3 is encoded by further DNA sequences in the sample. Here the CDR3 reads CASSTGTSGSDEQFF. CDR3 DNA: TGCGCCAGCAGCACCGGGACTAGCGGGAGTGATGAGCAGTTCTTC. The J gene is TRBJ2-1, the V gene TRBV5-1; 14 nucleotides line up with TRBD2. The CDR3 is 15 residues long. Germline V CDR1 and CDR2: SGHRS, YFSETQ. V lost 4 bases to trimming and J lost 8 bases; unmatched junction nucleotides: 5.

The V gene is TRBV7-2, the J gene TRBJ2-1, with D possibly TRBD2 on 6 matching bases. The V and J ends lost 2 bases and 8 bases respectively, with 13 bases between them. The CDR3 runs to 14 residues. Germline lookup yields CDR1 SGHTA and CDR2 FQGNSA. The CDR3 nucleotides are TGTGCCAGCAGCTTATTGGGGGAGGTTGATGAGCAGTTCTTC. It codes for CASSLLGEVDEQFF.

The chain combines TRBV4-1 with TRBJ2-5, with a possible D match to TRBD1 (6 bases). The assigned J gene may be wrong: the sequence end matches TRBJ2-7 better. Germline lookup yields CDR1 MGHRA and CDR2 YSYEKL. This CDR3 spans 17 amino acids. CDR3 in amino acids: CASSQSRLMDSSYEQYF. CDR3 nucleotides: TGCGCCAGCAGCCAATCTAGATTAATGGACAGTTCCTACGAGCAGTACTTC.

The genes are TRBV4-3 and TRBJ2-3; D is possibly TRBD1 (5 bases). Trimming took 0 bases from V and 6 from J, leaving 10 bases between them. CDR1 LGHNA and CDR2 YSLEER come from the germline V gene. This CDR3 has 14 residues. The chain's CDR3 is CASSQDSGLDTQYF. The DNA of the CDR3 is TGCGCCAGCAGCCAAGATTCAGGGTTGGATACGCAGTATTTT.

V gene TRBV7-9 combines with J gene TRBJ2-1, with 14 bases lining up with TRBD2. This CDR3 comprises 16 residues. V gave up 5 bases and J gave up 13 bases; unmatched junction bases: 13. Germline V gene data show CDR1 as SEHNR and CDR2 as FQNEAQ (reference sequence). The CDR3 DNA sequence: TGTGCCAGCAGCGCGTTGACTAGCGGGAGGGCAAGGGCACAGTTCTTC. Protein sequence: CASSALTSGRARAQFF.

J is TRBJ1-2 and V is TRBV10-1, with TRBD1 as a possible D gene (5 bases). This CDR3 is built from 13 residues. CDR1 and CDR2 from the germline V gene are WNHNN and SYGVQD (reference sequence). The V and J ends lost 2 bases and 8 bases respectively, with 12 bases between them. CDR3 sequence (DNA): TGCGCCAGCAGTGAGAACCAGGGTTCGGGCTACACCTTC. The encoded protein is CASSENQGSGYTF.

The chain employs TRBV5-1 and TRBJ2-7; TRBD1 or TRBD2 may be the D gene (5 bases each). Germline loops: CDR1 SGHRS, CDR2 YFSETQ. The CDR3 sequence is 13 residues long. Trimming took 2 bases from V and 5 from J, leaving 11 bases between them. CDR3 loop: CASSLGTPNEQYF. The CDR3 DNA follows: TGCGCCAGCAGCTTAGGGACCCCCAACGAGCAGTACTTC. The full variable domain, in which reference TRBV5-1 and TRBJ2-7 provide the parts outside the CDR3, is KAGVTQTPRYLIKTRGQQVTLSCSPISGHRSVSWYQQTPGQGLQFLFEYFSETQRNKGNFPGRFSGRQFSNSRSEMNVSTLELGDSALYLCASSLGTPNEQYFGPGTRLTVT.

Concerning this clone: Other nucleotide sequences from this sample produce the same CDR3. The rearrangement uses TRBV10-3 and TRBJ1-4; 9 bases fit TRBD1. CDR1 ENHRY and CDR2 SYGVKD come from the germline V gene. This CDR3 comprises 14 residues. V trimming: 6 bases; J trimming: 5 bases; junction bases outside the gene matches: 4. The CDR3 DNA reads as TGTGCCATCAGCTCCGGGACAGGGAATGAAAAACTGTTTTTT. Its translation: CAISSGTGNEKLFF.

The rearrangement links TRBV4-3 to TRBJ2-1, with 11 bases fitting TRBD2. Germline CDR1 is LGHNA and CDR2 is YSLEER. V shed 1 base and J 6 bases; nucleotides not matched to a gene: 8. The CDR3 covers 17 residues. CDR3 nucleotides: TGCGCCAGCAGCCAAGCCCAACTAGCGGGAGTAATCAATGAGCAGTTCTTC. It specifies CASSQAQLAGVINEQFF.

This chain links TRBV7-2 with TRBJ2-1; perhaps TRBD2 as D (5 bases). Trimming took 1 base from V and 7 from J, leaving 11 bases between them. The CDR3 extends over 14 amino acids. The V gene's germline CDR1 is SGHTA and CDR2 FQGNSA. DNA of the CDR3: TGTGCCAGCAGCTTAGTTGCAGCGGAAAATGAGCAGTTCTTC. Translated: CASSLVAAENEQFF. The full variable domain, completed using reference TRBV7-2 and TRBJ2-1, is GAGVSQSPSNKVTEKGKDVELRCDPISGHTALYWYRQSLGQGLEFLIYFQGNSAPDKSGLPSDRFSAERTGGSVSTLTIQRTQQEDSAVYLCASSLVAAENEQFFGPGTRLTVL.

This clone was found a few times. The V gene is TRBV18, the J gene TRBJ1-6, with TRBD1 matching over 7 bases. The junction had 8 bases not matched to a gene; V was cut back by 8 bases and J by 7 bases. CDR3 size: 14 residues. CDR1 and CDR2 (germline): KGHSH, LQKENI. CDR3 sequence: CASARQGGNSPLHF. CDR3 in DNA: TGTGCCAGCGCAAGACAGGGAGGGAATTCACCCCTCCACTTT.

The chain is built from TRBV6-1 and TRBJ2-1, with unresolved D. V was cut by 8 bases and J by 7 bases, with 15 bases left in between. CDR3 size: 13 residues. Germline V gene data show CDR1 as MNHNS and CDR2 as SASEGT. The CDR3 sequence is CASGTDVPNEQFF. The CDR3 DNA follows: TGTGCCAGCGGAACGGATGTACCTAATGAGCAGTTCTTC.

The V call is TRBV19, the J call TRBJ1-5, with 8 bases aligning to TRBD1. The CDR3 runs to 18 residues. Looked up from germline, CDR1 is LNHDA and CDR2 is SQIVND (reference sequence). With 6 bases clipped from V and 2 bases from J, the junction kept 15 bases outside the gene matches. The CDR3 DNA sequence: TGTGCCAGTAGCAGCATTACAGGGGGTAGTTTTGGCAATCAGCCCCAGCATTTT. This encodes CASSSITGGSFGNQPQHF.

The chain joins TRBV2 to TRBJ1-2; D is undetermined. The V and J ends lost 6 bases and 1 base respectively, with 6 bases between them. This CDR3 comprises 12 residues. Germline CDR1 is SNHLY and CDR2 is FYNNEI. CDR3 protein: CASSPLNYGYTF. In DNA, the CDR3 is TGTGCCAGCAGCCCACTTAACTATGGCTACACCTTC.